The 2 T cell receptor beta chains presented below share a single source sample, sequenced in a study of OX40 agonist ivuxolimab in advanced cancers. TCRdb keeps only in-frame clones here, not all; method: immunoSEQ multiplex PCR. The data contain about 89,000 clones, roughly 93% of them seen just once; the ten biggest clones take up about 0.76%. Sample: CD4+ or CD8+ T cells sorted from blood, taken in a trial of the OX40 agonist ivuxolimab. The receptors come from an adult with an advanced solid tumor such as melanoma, head and neck, liver or kidney cancer.

The genes are TRBV6-1 and TRBJ2-3; a weak D match, TRBD2 (7 bases). Germline V gene lookup returns CDR1 MNHNS and CDR2 SASEGT. This CDR3 has 14 residues. Trimming stripped 7 bases from V and 4 bases from J, with 15 bases between. In nucleotides, the CDR3 is TGTGCCAGCACGGGACACGCGGGGGCAGATACGCAGTATTTT. Protein product: CASTGHAGADTQYF.

The chain joins TRBV5-6 to TRBJ2-7; no firm D call. Germline loops: CDR1 SGHDT, CDR2 YYEEEE. The V end lost 3 bases, the J end lost 2 bases, and 9 bases lay between the germline ends. CDR3 length: 13 amino acids. The CDR3 sequence: CASSSGPAYEQYF. In DNA, the CDR3 is TGTGCCAGCAGCTCCGGCCCTGCCTACGAGCAGTACTTC.